The 32 T cell receptor beta chains given below trace back to one sample, sequenced in a study of low-dose radiotherapy and immunotherapy resistance in tumors. The time point was: after trial treatment. Treatment defined: LDRT plus nivolumab, ipilimumab, low-dose cyclophosphamide and aspirin (RACIN trial). Gene-specific TRAV and TRBV primers were used for first-strand cDNA, covering alpha and beta chains. The PCR that amplified TCRs ran for approximately 18 cycles, relying on a constant-region primer and a V-primer adapter. MiXCR, run by TCRdb on the reads, gives a single entry per CDR3 protein. This sample has some 100,000 distinct CDR3 sequences, with 20% to 25% found just once. Here the sequenced sample was PBMCs, taken after low-dose radiotherapy plus immunotherapy. These receptors were taken from a female donor with ovarian cancer.

The chain couples TRBV20-1 to TRBJ2-3; D unclear. The V and J ends lost 7 bases and 6 bases respectively, with 11 bases between them. The CDR3 totals 11 residues. Germline loops: CDR1 DFQATT, CDR2 SNEGSKA (reference sequence). The CDR3 DNA sequence: TGCAGTGATCTTCATAGGGATACGCAGTATTTT. Its protein is CSDLHRDTQYF.

There are many counts of this clonotype. The CDR3 spells CASTRGVAGEGEQFF. The CDR3 DNA sequence: TGTGCCAGCACCCGGGGGGTAGCGGGAGAGGGAGAGCAGTTCTTC. The chain employs TRBV3-1 and TRBJ2-1; 9 bases are a match to TRBD2. The J segment lost 10 bases and the V segment lost 7 bases, leaving 14 bases of the junction unmatched. The CDR3 length is 15 residues. Germline CDR1 LGHDT, CDR2 YNNKEL (reference sequence).

This clonotype was seen more than once but under ten times. The chain employs TRBV30 and TRBJ1-1; D is unresolved. Germline CDR1 is GTSNPN and CDR2 is SVGIG (reference sequence). V was trimmed by 5 bases and J by 1 base, leaving 11 bases between them. The CDR3 consists of 13 residues. This CDR3 reads CAWLGPQNTEAFF. The CDR3, as DNA: TGTGCCTGGCTGGGTCCCCAGAACACTGAAGCTTTCTTT.

At least ten counts were recorded for this clonotype. This chain connects TRBV29-1 to TRBJ2-7, with 8 bases fitting TRBD1. This CDR3 is built from 14 residues. Trimming removed 6 bases from V and 2 bases from J; junction bases left unmatched: 9. The germline gives CDR1 SQVTM, CDR2 ANQGSEA. In DNA, the CDR3 is TGCAGCGTCACGAGACAGGGGAGCACCTACGAGCAGTACTTC. This encodes CSVTRQGSTYEQYF.

The genes are TRBV12-3 or TRBV12-4 and TRBJ2-5; TRBD2 matches 7 bases. This CDR3 contains 16 residues. V gave up 1 base and J gave up 5 bases; unmatched junction bases: 10. The CDR3: CASSLGGTCGSETQYF. Here the CDR3 DNA reads TGTGCCAGCAGTTTAGGGGGGACTTGCGGGAGTGAGACCCAGTACTTC.

This clonotype was seen ten or more times. This chain uses TRBV27 with TRBJ1-2, with TRBD1 matching 7 bases. Germline V CDR1 and CDR2: MNHEY, SMNVEV (reference sequence). V trimming: 6 bases; J trimming: 3 bases; junction bases outside the gene matches: 16. There are 17 residues in the CDR3. CDR3 region: CASSKTGINWRDYGYTF. The CDR3 DNA sequence: TGTGCCAGCAGCAAGACAGGGATAAACTGGAGGGACTATGGCTACACCTTC.

The table lists this clonotype with many counts. V usage is TRBV4-3 and J usage is TRBJ2-2; D call uncertain. The CDR3 has 13 amino acids. Germline assignment: CDR1 LGHNA and CDR2 YSLEER. V was cut by 2 bases and J by 6 bases, with 7 bases left in between. CDR3 in DNA: TGCGCCAGCAGCCAAACAGAAGCCGGGGAGCTGTTTTTT. Translation gives CASSQTEAGELFF.

This clonotype was picked up many times. The chain links TRBV6-2 or TRBV6-3 to TRBJ2-3, with D unresolved. Trimming cost V 2 bases and J 2 bases, with 14 bases left between them. Germline assignment: CDR1 MNHEY and CDR2 SVGEGT. The CDR3 runs to 16 residues. This CDR3 is CASSYGVETVTDTQYF. The DNA for the CDR3 is TGTGCCAGCAGTTACGGCGTTGAGACCGTCACAGATACGCAGTATTTT.

The sample holds many counts of this clonotype. This sequence joins TRBV11-2 and TRBJ2-1; D is uncertain. The germline gives CDR1 SGHAT, CDR2 FQNNGV. The V and J ends lost 2 bases and 0 bases respectively, with 8 bases between them. CDR3 length equals 15 residues. Here the CDR3 reads CASSLRRSSYNEQFF. CDR3 coding DNA: TGTGCCAGCAGCTTAAGAAGGAGCTCCTACAATGAGCAGTTCTTC.

V and J are TRBV6-2 or TRBV6-3 and TRBJ1-1; tentatively, D is TRBD1 (6 bases). The CDR3 consists of 16 residues. Deletions cut 6 bases from V and 5 bases from J, with 22 bases between. The germline CDR1 and CDR2 sequences are MNHEY and SVGEGT. The CDR3 spells CASRPNLQGGGTEAFF. In DNA form, the CDR3 reads TGTGCCAGCAGACCCAACCTACAGGGAGGGGGGACTGAAGCTTTCTTT.

This clonotype appeared many times. The chain uses TRBV18 and TRBJ2-4, with 8 bases fitting TRBD1. The CDR3 runs 17 residues. The J segment lost 0 bases and the V segment lost 3 bases, leaving 7 bases of the junction unmatched. Germline CDR1 KGHSH, CDR2 LQKENI. The CDR3 DNA sequence: TGTGCCAGCTCACCTCTTCCGGGACAGGTAGCCAAAAACATTCAGTACTTC. It translates to CASSPLPGQVAKNIQYF.

This clonotype has a count of ten or more. V is TRBV28 and J is TRBJ1-5, with a weak D call TRBD1 (6 bases). The CDR3 is 15 amino acids. The germline V gene encodes CDR1 MDHEN and CDR2 SYDVKM. V lost 6 bases and J lost 4, with 16 bases in between. The CDR3: CASRPSARGNQPQHF. CDR3 bases: TGTGCCAGCAGACCCTCAGCCAGGGGAAATCAGCCCCAGCATTTT.

This clonotype appeared many times. The V gene is TRBV10-1, the J gene TRBJ2-1; D gene unclear. Germline V gene lookup returns CDR1 WNHNN and CDR2 SYGVQD (reference sequence). The CDR3 runs 14 residues. The V gene lost 0 bases and the J gene lost 3 bases, with 6 bases spanning the gap. The CDR3 DNA is TGCGCCAGCAGTGAGTCGTACAGCTACAATGAGCAGTTCTTC. Its protein product is CASSESYSYNEQFF.

This clonotype was found many times. The V and J genes are TRBV6-2 or TRBV6-3 and TRBJ1-2; a possible D gene is TRBD1 (6 bases). V lost 0 bases and J lost 1, with 12 bases in between. CDR1 is MNHEY, CDR2 SVGEGT, per germline. There are 16 residues in the CDR3. The CDR3 region is CASSYSIPGVNYGYTF. The CDR3 DNA sequence: TGTGCCAGCAGTTACTCGATCCCAGGGGTTAACTATGGCTACACCTTC.

This clonotype showed up many times. V and J are TRBV4-1 and TRBJ2-1; no firm D call. V lost 4 bases and J 0 bases, leaving 13 bases between the germline ends. CDR3 length equals 16 residues. CDR1 is MGHRA and CDR2 is YSYEKL in the germline V gene. The CDR3 sequence: CASSLPGGSSYNEQFF. The CDR3 coding sequence is TGCGCCAGCAGCCTCCCCGGCGGTTCCTCCTACAATGAGCAGTTCTTC.

This clonotype was counted many times. The chain links TRBV19 to TRBJ1-5; D gene uncertain. Germline V gives CDR1 LNHDA, CDR2 SQIVND (reference sequence). V was cut by 8 bases and J by 2 bases, with 22 bases left in between. This CDR3 has 17 residues. As DNA, the CDR3 is TGTGCCAGTCAAGCCATGGGTATGGGAGGAGGCAATCAGCCCCAGCATTTT. This sequence encodes CASQAMGMGGGNQPQHF.

This clonotype was seen many times. This sequence joins TRBV5-1 and TRBJ2-5; no firm D call. Germline CDR1 is SGHRS and CDR2 is YFSETQ. The CDR3 is made up of 15 amino acids. V dropped 4 bases and J dropped 0 bases, with 13 bases sitting between them. CDR3 protein: CASSTLRSNQETQYF. CDR3 nucleotides: TGCGCCAGCAGCACTCTTAGGAGCAACCAAGAGACCCAGTACTTC.

This clonotype was picked up many times. V is TRBV11-2 and J is TRBJ1-2, with D unresolved. In germline, CDR1 is SGHAT, CDR2 FQNNGV. The V end was cut by 0 bases, the J end by 4 bases, with 9 bases between. The length of the CDR3 is 14 residues. The CDR3 DNA reads as TGTGCCAGCAGCTTAGAGGCAGTCTCCTATGGCTACACCTTC. Its translation: CASSLEAVSYGYTF.

This clonotype was seen many times. J is TRBJ1-4 and V is TRBV5-1; a possible D gene is TRBD1 (6 bases). CDR3 size: 16 residues. Germline CDR1 SGHRS, CDR2 YFSETQ. The V end lost 4 bases, the J end lost 0 bases, and 13 bases lay between the germline ends. The CDR3 coding sequence is TGCGCCAGCAGCCCCGGGACAATGGCAACTAATGAAAAACTGTTTTTT. As protein: CASSPGTMATNEKLFF.

The sample holds a few counts of this clonotype. The chain is built from TRBV7-3 and TRBJ1-5; 9 bases map to TRBD1. Germline-derived CDR1 and CDR2 are SGHTA and FQGTGA. V shed 5 bases, J shed 6 bases, and the junction held 5 bases outside the gene matches. There are 14 residues in the CDR3. In nucleotides, the CDR3 is TGTGCCAGCAGCCCTGGGACAGGGTCTCAGCCCCAGCATTTT. It encodes CASSPGTGSQPQHF.

This clonotype has at least ten counts. The rearrangement links TRBV28 to TRBJ2-5, with a possible D match to TRBD1 (6 bases). V lost 7 bases and J 5 bases, leaving 17 bases between the germline ends. The CDR3 contains 14 residues. Germline-derived CDR1 and CDR2 are MDHEN and SYDVKM. CDR3 in DNA: TGTGCCAGCAAGAACAGGGAATTCGGGGAGACCCAGTACTTC. Its protein is CASKNREFGETQYF.

The chain has TRBV28 and TRBJ2-5, with 10 bases lining up with TRBD1. Per germline, CDR1 MDHEN and CDR2 SYDVKM. This CDR3 contains 16 residues. The V and J ends lost 3 bases and 5 bases, in that order; junction bases with no gene match: 9. The CDR3 sequence is CASSFVWDRGGETQYF. CDR3 DNA: TGTGCCAGCAGTTTTGTATGGGACAGGGGAGGCGAGACCCAGTACTTC.

This chain uses TRBV5-3 with TRBJ1-6; D possibly corresponds to TRBD1 (5 bases). TRBV5-3 is an open reading frame whose function is uncertain. Trimming took off 8 bases at V and 0 bases at J, with 15 bases between the two ends. This CDR3 has 16 amino acids. CDR3: CASSPRQSSYNSPLHF. For the CDR3, the DNA is TGTGCCAGCAGCCCGAGACAGAGCTCCTATAATTCACCCCTCCACTTT.

This chain connects TRBV20-1 to TRBJ2-1; no clear D. CDR1 DFQATT and CDR2 SNEGSKA come from the germline V gene (reference sequence). This CDR3 spans 13 amino acids. V was cut by 5 bases and J by 6 bases, with 14 bases left in between. Written as DNA, the CDR3 is TGCAGTGCTTCCCTGGGGTTCTTCAATGAGCAGTTCTTC. Translation gives CSASLGFFNEQFF.

This clonotype was counted between two and nine times. The chain is built from TRBV19 and TRBJ2-3, with a possible D match to TRBD1 (5 bases). V lost 5 bases to trimming and J lost 3 bases, with 9 bases between them. The germline gives CDR1 LNHDA, CDR2 SQIVND (reference sequence). This CDR3 region has 13 residues. The CDR3 region has the DNA TGTGCCAGTAGTCAGGGCGGTACAGATACGCAGTATTTT. Translated: CASSQGGTDTQYF.

The table lists this clonotype with many counts. This chain joins TRBV7-9 and TRBJ2-3; D is perhaps TRBD1 (6 bases). The CDR3 runs 13 residues. Germline V gives CDR1 SEHNR, CDR2 FQNEAQ (reference sequence). V shed 6 bases and J shed 2 bases, with 9 bases lying between them. CDR3 nucleotide sequence: TGTGCCAGCAGGGCAGGGGCCACAGATACGCAGTATTTT. Its protein is CASRAGATDTQYF.

This clonotype showed up just a few times. The chain joins TRBV5-1 to TRBJ2-1, with 7 bases identical to TRBD2. Germline values: CDR1 SGHRS, CDR2 YFSETQ. The ends lost 0 bases at V and 5 bases at J; junction bases unmatched: 5. This CDR3 region has 15 residues. The CDR3 DNA sequence: TGCGCCAGCAGCTTGGGGGGGACTAACGACAATGAGCAGTTCTTC. This gives the protein CASSLGGTNDNEQFF.

The table lists this clonotype with many counts. This chain connects TRBV7-9 to TRBJ1-2; possibly TRBD1 for D (5 bases). Trimming left V 8 bases short and J 2 bases short, with 21 bases between. Germline CDR1 and CDR2: SEHNR and FQNEAQ (reference sequence). This CDR3 has 16 amino acids. The CDR3 DNA is TGTGCCAGCGAGTCAGACGGGGCAGCGTTGAACTATGGCTACACCTTC. Translating gives CASESDGAALNYGYTF.

This clonotype showed up many times. The chain combines TRBV29-1 with TRBJ2-5; 9 bases map to TRBD2. V trimming: 5 bases; J trimming: 3 bases; junction bases outside the gene matches: 7. The CDR3 extends over 14 amino acids. Germline V gene data show CDR1 as SQVTM and CDR2 as ANQGSEA. The CDR3 here is CSVRGAGGKETQYF. The CDR3 nucleotides are TGCAGCGTTAGAGGAGCGGGGGGTAAAGAGACCCAGTACTTC.

This clonotype has at least ten counts. The rearrangement uses TRBV28 and TRBJ2-6; 8 bases agree with TRBD2. Germline CDR1 is MDHEN and CDR2 is SYDVKM. This CDR3 spans 14 amino acids. J gave up 2 bases and V 8 bases, and 2 bases lay outside the gene matches. CDR3 protein: CASREGAGANVLTF. CDR3 in DNA: TGTGCCAGCCGGGAGGGGGCTGGGGCCAACGTCCTGACTTTC.

There are many counts of this clonotype. The rearrangement uses TRBV6-2 or TRBV6-3 and TRBJ2-3; no reliable D call. The CDR3 sequence is 14 residues long. Trimming cost V 0 bases and J 3 bases, with 7 bases left between them. Looked up from germline, CDR1 is MNHEY and CDR2 is SVGEGT. The CDR3 loop is CASSYSFRTDTQYF. DNA of the CDR3: TGTGCCAGCAGTTACTCGTTCCGGACAGATACGCAGTATTTT.

This clonotype was counted at least ten times. The V and J genes are TRBV15 and TRBJ2-3, with 7 bases fitting TRBD1. V gave up 0 bases and J gave up 7 bases; unmatched junction bases: 4. The CDR3 sequence is 14 residues long. Germline V gives CDR1 LNHNV, CDR2 YYDKDF (reference sequence). CDR3 amino acids: CATSRDRDSYTQYF. The CDR3 DNA reads as TGTGCCACCAGCAGAGATCGGGACAGCTATACGCAGTATTTT.